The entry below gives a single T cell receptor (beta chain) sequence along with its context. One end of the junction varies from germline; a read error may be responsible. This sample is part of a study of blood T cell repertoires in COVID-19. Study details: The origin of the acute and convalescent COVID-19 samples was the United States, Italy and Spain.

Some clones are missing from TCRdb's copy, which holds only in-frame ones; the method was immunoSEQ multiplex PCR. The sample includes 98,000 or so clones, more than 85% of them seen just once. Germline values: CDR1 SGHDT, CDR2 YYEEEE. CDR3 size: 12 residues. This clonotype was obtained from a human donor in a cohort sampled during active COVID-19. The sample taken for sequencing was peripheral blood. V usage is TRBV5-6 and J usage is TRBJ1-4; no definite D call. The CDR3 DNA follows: TGTGCCAGCAGCTCCTTTGCAGGAAGATTTGTTTTT. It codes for CASSSFAGRFVF.